This TCR beta chain was sequenced for a study of shared clonotypes between healthy human individuals. The genomic DNA of each subset was split evenly across several immunoSEQ plates. Unsorted PBMC DNA went through sequencing on ten immunoSEQ deep assay plates. As originally analysed: Junction-only immunoSEQ data arrived without quality scores, meaning filtering differed. TCRdb's copy holds only in-frame clones and misses some; the assay was immunoSEQ multiplex PCR. V, J and clone size are taken as reported in that table, and D and trimming were inferred from the DNA itself. In the table there are fewer than 700,000 clones, around 78% of which are singletons. Germline lookup yields CDR1 SGHDN and CDR2 FVKESK. The CDR3 contains 16 residues. V was trimmed by 1 base and J by 4 bases, leaving 14 bases between them.

Sample: PBMCs. The clonotype was recovered from a woman aged 40 to 49 in good health. Some clones in this sample may be carry-over from other donors' samples. The chain uses TRBV14 and TRBJ2-1; TRBD2 is a possible D gene (6 bases). CDR3 sequence (DNA): TGTGCCAGCAGCCAAGTTGGCGGGACGTATTACAATGAGCAGTTCTTC. Protein product: CASSQVGGTYYNEQFF.